The 16 T cell receptor beta chains presented below share a single source sample, sequenced in a study of vaccination and CD4 T cells after COVID-19. The Oncomine TCR Beta short-read assay was applied to DNA of cultured CD4+ T cells. TCRdb recomputed calls from the PCR reads with MiXCR, one row per CDR3 protein. Of 11,000 to 15,000 distinct CDR3 sequences in the sample, 25% to 30% were seen once. Their antigens are not known. Treatment given: approximately nine-day PBMC culture with coronavirus spike peptide pools or control peptides (ViraFEST assay). Specimen: cultured CD4+ T cells from blood. The receptor set was obtained from a human donor with COVID-19.

The rearrangement joins TRBV2 to TRBJ2-7; the D call may be TRBD1 or TRBD2 (5 bases each). The CDR3 loop spans 13 amino acids. Germline loops: CDR1 SNHLY, CDR2 FYNNEI. Deletions cut 7 bases from V and 2 bases from J, with 12 bases between. CDR3 in DNA: TGTGCCAGCACAGGGAGACAGCCCTACGAGCAGTACTTC. This codes for CASTGRQPYEQYF.

The chain couples TRBV20-1 to TRBJ1-5, with 7 bases aligning to TRBD1. This CDR3 has 14 residues. V gave up 1 base and J gave up 5 bases; unmatched junction bases: 5. CDR1 DFQATT and CDR2 SNEGSKA come from the germline V gene (reference sequence). The CDR3 protein is CSARGEGAYQPQHF. Written as DNA, the CDR3 is TGCAGTGCTAGAGGGGAGGGGGCCTATCAGCCCCAGCATTTT.

The chain recombines TRBV5-6 with TRBJ1-2; D not certain. Germline CDR1 SGHDT, CDR2 YYEEEE. Trimming removed 0 bases from V and 4 bases from J, with 13 bases in between. The CDR3 is made up of 15 amino acids. The CDR3 coding sequence is TGTGCCAGCAGCTTGGCGGGCCCCATAATCTATGGCTACACCTTC. Its translation: CASSLAGPIIYGYTF.

This clonotype was seen a few times. The chain is built from TRBV28 and TRBJ1-6; D is uncertain. Per the germline V gene, CDR1 is MDHEN and CDR2 is SYDVKM. This CDR3 spans 13 amino acids. Between the trimmed V and J ends, which lost 10 bases and 0 bases, there was a span of 7 bases. Here the CDR3 reads CAIGSSYNSPLHF. In DNA, the CDR3 is TGTGCCATCGGGAGCTCCTATAATTCACCCCTCCACTTT. The full variable domain, with the rest looked up from reference TRBV28 and TRBJ1-6, is DVKVTQSSRYLVKRTGEKVFLECVQDMDHENMFWYRQDPGLGLRLIYFSYDVKMKEKGDIPEGYSVSREKKERFSLILESASTNQTSMYLCAIGSSYNSPLHFGNGTRLTVT.

This clonotype was counted between two and nine times. The J gene is TRBJ2-3, the V gene TRBV20-1; TRBD1 is a possible D gene (6 bases). V lost 3 bases and J 13 bases, leaving 23 bases between the germline ends. CDR3 length: 14 amino acids. Looked up from germline, CDR1 is DFQATT and CDR2 is SNEGSKA (reference sequence). CDR3 region: CSARLGQGIIREYF. The CDR3 DNA reads as TGCAGTGCTAGGTTGGGGCAGGGGATTATACGGGAGTATTTT.

Only a few counts were recorded for this clonotype. The rearrangement links TRBV20-1 to TRBJ2-3; 7 bases are a match to TRBD2. CDR1 and CDR2 from the germline V gene are DFQATT and SNEGSKA (reference sequence). Trimming at V came to 4 bases and at J to 6 bases, leaving 10 bases not matched to a gene. The CDR3 spans 14 residues. The chain's CDR3 is CSAKEGGERDTQYF. DNA for the CDR3: TGCAGTGCTAAAGAGGGAGGGGAACGGGATACGCAGTATTTT.

The chain carries TRBV14 and TRBJ1-1; D not certain. The CDR3 extends over 13 amino acids. The germline V gene encodes CDR1 SGHDN and CDR2 FVKESK. V lost 4 bases to trimming and J lost 0 bases, with 6 bases between them. The chain's CDR3 is CASSLSMNTEAFF. In DNA, the CDR3 is TGTGCCAGCAGCCTAAGCATGAACACTGAAGCTTTCTTT.

This clonotype is deemed medium-sized. The rearrangement joins TRBV6-1 to TRBJ1-3, with 10 bases fitting TRBD1. The length of the CDR3 is 16 residues. The V gene end was trimmed by 5 bases and the J gene end by 4 bases; junction bases not matched to a gene: 8. CDR1 MNHNS and CDR2 SASEGT come from the germline V gene. DNA for the CDR3: TGTGCCAGCAGTCCAGCGGGGACAGGGGTGGGAAACACCATATATTTT. Protein: CASSPAGTGVGNTIYF.

In its sample, this clonotype was seen a few times. As DNA, the CDR3 is TGCAGTGCTAGAGGAACGGGACTAGCGGGGGCCACAGATACGCAGTATTTT. It codes for CSARGTGLAGATDTQYF. V gene TRBV20-1 combines with J gene TRBJ2-3, with 14 nucleotides matching TRBD2. The CDR3 covers 17 residues. Germline CDR1 and CDR2: DFQATT and SNEGSKA (reference sequence). After removal of 1 base from V and 2 bases from J, the junction contained 5 bases not matched to a gene.

In its sample, this clonotype is medium-sized. V usage is TRBV20-1 and J usage is TRBJ1-5; D gene unclear. Trimming took off 3 bases at V and 8 bases at J, with 17 bases between the two ends. Germline values: CDR1 DFQATT, CDR2 SNEGSKA (reference sequence). The CDR3 is 14 residues long. The CDR3 here is CSASHLDREKPQHF. DNA for the CDR3: TGCAGTGCTAGCCATCTTGACCGGGAGAAGCCCCAGCATTTT.

The chain recombines TRBV11-3 with TRBJ2-2; 7 positions match TRBD2. V lost 3 bases to trimming and J lost 1 base; unmatched junction nucleotides: 2. Germline V gene data show CDR1 as SGHNT and CDR2 as YENEEA. CDR3 length: 15 amino acids. The CDR3 nucleotides are TGTGCCAGCAGCTTTGGCGGGGGGAACACCGGGGAGCTGTTTTTT. It is translated as CASSFGGGNTGELFF.

This clonotype occurred a few times. The chain is built from TRBV30 and TRBJ1-1, with D unresolved. Germline V gene sequence: CDR1 GTSNPN, CDR2 SVGIG (reference sequence). With 7 bases removed from V and 11 bases from J, the gap between germline ends came to 8 bases. The CDR3 consists of 8 residues. The CDR3 loop reads CAYAGAFF. The CDR3, as DNA: TGTGCCTACGCCGGGGCTTTCTTT.

There are a few counts of this clonotype. The V call is TRBV7-8, the J call TRBJ1-5; 7 bases line up with TRBD1. The CDR3 runs 17 residues. CDR1 SGHVS and CDR2 FQNEAQ come from the germline V gene. Losses at the gene ends were 5 bases for V and 0 bases for J; bases not matched to a gene: 10. Here the CDR3 reads CASSLREGAYSNQPQHF. The CDR3 DNA reads as TGTGCCAGCAGCCTACGGGAGGGGGCGTATAGCAATCAGCCCCAGCATTTT.

This clonotype was recorded a few times. This rearrangement joins TRBV28 to TRBJ1-3, with TRBD1 as a possible D gene (5 bases). This CDR3 spans 15 amino acids. Germline-derived CDR1 and CDR2 are MDHEN and SYDVKM. Trimming left V 2 bases short and J 3 bases short, with 11 bases between. The CDR3 DNA reads TGTGCCAGCAGTTTAGGGGGTGGCTATGGAAACACCATATATTTT. Its translation: CASSLGGGYGNTIYF.

The chain recombines TRBV6-2 or TRBV6-3 with TRBJ1-4; 7 bases agree with TRBD1. The ends lost 7 bases at V and 8 bases at J; junction bases unmatched: 10. Germline V gene data show CDR1 as MNHEY and CDR2 as SVGEGT. The CDR3 runs 14 residues. CDR3 nucleotides: TGTGCCAGCAACGACAGGGCAGGAGAAGAAAAACTGTTTTTT. This encodes CASNDRAGEEKLFF.

This chain joins TRBV20-1 and TRBJ2-1; TRBD2 might be the D (5 bases). The CDR3 extends over 13 amino acids. The germline V and J ends were trimmed by 6 bases and 6 bases, with 15 bases remaining between them. Germline V CDR1 and CDR2: DFQATT, SNEGSKA (reference sequence). CDR3 nucleotide sequence: TGCAGTGCCCACCCTGTAGGGAGCAATGAGCAGTTCTTC. Translating gives CSAHPVGSNEQFF.